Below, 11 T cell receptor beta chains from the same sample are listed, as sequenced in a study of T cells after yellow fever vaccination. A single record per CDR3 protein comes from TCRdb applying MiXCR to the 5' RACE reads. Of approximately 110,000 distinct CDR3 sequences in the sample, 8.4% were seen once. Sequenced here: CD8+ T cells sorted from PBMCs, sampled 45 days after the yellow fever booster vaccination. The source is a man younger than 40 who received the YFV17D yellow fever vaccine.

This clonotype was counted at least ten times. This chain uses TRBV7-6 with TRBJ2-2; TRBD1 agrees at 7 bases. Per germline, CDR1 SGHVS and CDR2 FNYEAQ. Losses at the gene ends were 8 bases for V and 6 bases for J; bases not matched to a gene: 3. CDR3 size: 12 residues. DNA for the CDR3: TGTGCCAGCGGCCAGGGGGCCGGGGAGCTGTTTTTT. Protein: CASGQGAGELFF.

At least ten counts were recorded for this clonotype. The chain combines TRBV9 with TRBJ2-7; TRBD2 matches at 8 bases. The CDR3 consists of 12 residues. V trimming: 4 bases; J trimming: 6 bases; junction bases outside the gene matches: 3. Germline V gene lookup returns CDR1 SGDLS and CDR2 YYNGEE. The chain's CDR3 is CASSSTSAEQYF. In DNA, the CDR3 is TGTGCCAGCAGCTCGACTAGCGCCGAGCAGTACTTC.

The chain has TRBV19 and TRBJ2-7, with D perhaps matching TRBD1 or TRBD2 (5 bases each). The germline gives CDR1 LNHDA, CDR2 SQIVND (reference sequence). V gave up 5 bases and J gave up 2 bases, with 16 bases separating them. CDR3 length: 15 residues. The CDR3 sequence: CASSSLGTVTYEQYF. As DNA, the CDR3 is TGTGCCAGTAGTTCCCTCGGGACGGTAACCTACGAGCAGTACTTC.

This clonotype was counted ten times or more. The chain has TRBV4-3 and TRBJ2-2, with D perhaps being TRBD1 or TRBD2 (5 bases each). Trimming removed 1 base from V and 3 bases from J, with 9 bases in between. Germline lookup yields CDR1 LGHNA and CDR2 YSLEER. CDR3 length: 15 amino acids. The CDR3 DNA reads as TGCGCCAGCAGCCAAGGTTGGGACCACACCGGGGAGCTGTTTTTT. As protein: CASSQGWDHTGELFF.

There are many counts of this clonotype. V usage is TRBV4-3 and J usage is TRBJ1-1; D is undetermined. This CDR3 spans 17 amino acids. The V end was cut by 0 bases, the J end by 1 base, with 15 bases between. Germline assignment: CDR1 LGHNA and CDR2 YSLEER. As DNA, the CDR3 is TGCGCCAGCAGCCAAGAGACGGGTGACGGGAGGAACACTGAAGCTTTCTTT. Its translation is CASSQETGDGRNTEAFF.

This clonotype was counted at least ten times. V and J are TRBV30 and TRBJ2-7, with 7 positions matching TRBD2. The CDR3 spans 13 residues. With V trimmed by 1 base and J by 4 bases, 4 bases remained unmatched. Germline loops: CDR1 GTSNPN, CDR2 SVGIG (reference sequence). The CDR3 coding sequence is TGTGCCTGGAGTGGGACTAGTCCTTACGAGCAGTACTTC. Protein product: CAWSGTSPYEQYF.

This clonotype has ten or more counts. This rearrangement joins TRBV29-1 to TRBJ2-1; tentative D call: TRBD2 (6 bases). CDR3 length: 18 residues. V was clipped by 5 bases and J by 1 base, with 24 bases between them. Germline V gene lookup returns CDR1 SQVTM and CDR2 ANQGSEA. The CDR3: CSVPAGPGTARSYNEQFF. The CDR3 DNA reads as TGCAGCGTTCCAGCGGGCCCCGGGACTGCAAGGTCCTACAATGAGCAGTTCTTC.

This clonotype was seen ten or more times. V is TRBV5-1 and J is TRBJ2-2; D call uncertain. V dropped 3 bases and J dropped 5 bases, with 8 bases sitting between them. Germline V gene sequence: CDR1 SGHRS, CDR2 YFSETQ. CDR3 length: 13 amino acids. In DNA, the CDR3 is TGCGCCAGCAGCTGGCTGGAAACCGGGGAGCTGTTTTTT. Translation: CASSWLETGELFF.

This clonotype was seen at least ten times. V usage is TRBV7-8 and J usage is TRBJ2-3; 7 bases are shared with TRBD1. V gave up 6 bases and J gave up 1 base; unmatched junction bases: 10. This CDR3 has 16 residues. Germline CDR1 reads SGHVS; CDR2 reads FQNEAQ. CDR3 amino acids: CASRTLGGSGTDTQYF. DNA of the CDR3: TGTGCCAGCAGAACCTTAGGGGGCTCTGGCACAGATACGCAGTATTTT.

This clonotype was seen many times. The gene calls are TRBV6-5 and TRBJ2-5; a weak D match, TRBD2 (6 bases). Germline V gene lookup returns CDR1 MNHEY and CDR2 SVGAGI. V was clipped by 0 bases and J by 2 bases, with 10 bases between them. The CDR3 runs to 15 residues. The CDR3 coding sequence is TGTGCCAGCAGTTACTCGAATGGGGGGCAAGAGACCCAGTACTTC. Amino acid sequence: CASSYSNGGQETQYF.

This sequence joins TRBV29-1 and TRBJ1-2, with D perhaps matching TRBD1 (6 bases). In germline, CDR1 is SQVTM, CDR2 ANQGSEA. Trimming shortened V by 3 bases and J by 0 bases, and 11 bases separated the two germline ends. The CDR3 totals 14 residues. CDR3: CSVDWDTSNYGYTF. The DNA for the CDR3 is TGCAGCGTTGATTGGGACACTTCTAACTATGGCTACACCTTC.